The next 19 T cell receptor beta chains were all read from a single sample in a study of blood T cell repertoires in COVID-19. TCRdb's table, derived via immunoSEQ multiplex PCR, lists solely in-frame clones and lacks some. The sample lists more than 110,000 clones, around 83% occurring once. The sequenced sample consisted of peripheral blood. Receptors were obtained from a woman aged 80 or over with acute or convalescent COVID-19.

The rearrangement uses TRBV6-4 and TRBJ2-1, with 10 bases lining up with TRBD1. The CDR3 covers 15 residues. The V segment lost 6 bases and the J segment 1 base; nucleotides outside the gene matches: 3. In germline, CDR1 is MRHNA, CDR2 SNTAGT. The CDR3 protein is CASRRQGASYNEQFF. DNA for the CDR3: TGTGCCAGCAGAAGACAGGGGGCGTCCTACAATGAGCAGTTCTTC.

The rearrangement joins TRBV7-9 to TRBJ2-5; D is perhaps TRBD2 (6 bases). The germline V and J ends were trimmed by 4 bases and 4 bases, with 16 bases remaining between them. This CDR3 spans 15 amino acids. Germline loops: CDR1 SEHNR, CDR2 FQNEAQ (reference sequence). CDR3 DNA sequence: TGTGCCAGCAGCTCTCGGGAGCGACTCGGAGAGACCCAGTACTTC. Protein sequence: CASSSRERLGETQYF.

V is TRBV30 and J is TRBJ1-1, with 7 nucleotides matching TRBD1. This CDR3 region has 14 residues. Germline loops: CDR1 GTSNPN, CDR2 SVGIG (reference sequence). J lost 5 bases, V lost 3 bases, and 9 bases had no gene match. CDR3 sequence: CAWRVRGRGTEAFF. The CDR3 DNA sequence: TGTGCCTGGAGGGTTAGGGGCAGGGGGACTGAAGCTTTCTTT.

This chain links TRBV24-1 with TRBJ2-1; 9 bases are shared with TRBD2. This CDR3 contains 16 residues. Losses at the gene ends were 1 base for V and 6 bases for J; bases not matched to a gene: 6. Germline CDR1 and CDR2: KGHDR and SFDVKD. CDR3 nucleotides: TGTGCCACCAGTGATTTTACTAGCGGGTGGGGCAATGAGCAGTTCTTC. It encodes CATSDFTSGWGNEQFF.

As DNA, the CDR3 is TGTGCCAGCAGTTCTGGACAGGGTGGCTACACCTTC. Its protein is CASSSGQGGYTF. The chain combines TRBV28 with TRBJ1-2; 8 bases agree with TRBD1. Germline V gene sequence: CDR1 MDHEN, CDR2 SYDVKM. V dropped 4 bases and J dropped 7; count of bases not matched to a gene: 2. The CDR3 extends over 12 amino acids.

This sequence joins TRBV7-8 and TRBJ2-3; a weak D match, TRBD1 (6 bases). CDR1 is SGHVS, CDR2 FQNEAQ, per germline. The CDR3 totals 15 residues. Trimming cost V 7 bases and J 5 bases, with 19 bases left between them. The CDR3 region is CASIRGSVIGDTQYF. Written as DNA, the CDR3 is TGTGCCAGCATCAGGGGCAGTGTGATTGGAGATACGCAGTATTTT.

This clone appeared a few times. The J gene is TRBJ2-3, the V gene TRBV4-1, with D possibly matching TRBD1 (5 bases). Trimming pared 0 bases from V and 0 bases from J, leaving 10 bases between. This CDR3 comprises 16 residues. CDR1 and CDR2 (germline): MGHRA, YSYEKL. This chain's CDR3 is CASSQEHDSSTDTQYF. CDR3 DNA sequence: TGCGCCAGCAGCCAAGAACATGACAGCAGCACAGATACGCAGTATTTT.

V gene TRBV18 combines with J gene TRBJ1-6; D not resolved. The CDR3 spans 12 residues. Germline-derived CDR1 and CDR2 are KGHSH and LQKENI. The germline V and J ends were trimmed by 9 bases and 7 bases, with 10 bases remaining between them. In DNA form, the CDR3 reads TGTGCCAGTTCCCACGAGAATTCACCCCTCCACTTT. Translation gives CASSHENSPLHF. Based on the CDR3 plus reference TRBV18 and TRBJ1-6, the full variable domain is NAGVMQNPRHLVRRRGQEARLRCSPMKGHSHVYWYRQLPEEGLKFMVYLQKENIIDESGMPKERFSAEFPKEGPSILRIQQVVRGDSAAYFCASSHENSPLHFGNGTRLTVT.

The chain combines TRBV5-1 with TRBJ2-1, with TRBD2 matching over 12 bases. There are 14 residues in the CDR3. Germline lookup yields CDR1 SGHRS and CDR2 YFSETQ. V shed 7 bases and J 4 bases; nucleotides not matched to a gene: 3. The CDR3 region is CASRGLAGYNEQFF. CDR3 coding DNA: TGCGCCAGCCGTGGACTAGCGGGATACAATGAGCAGTTCTTC.

The rearrangement uses TRBV3-1 (or the pseudogene TRBV3-2) and TRBJ1-6; D perhaps matches TRBD1 (5 bases). Germline lookup yields CDR1 LGHDT and CDR2 YNNKEL (reference sequence). The CDR3 loop spans 15 amino acids. Trimming left V 1 base short and J 12 bases short, with 16 bases between. The CDR3 bases are TGTGCCAGCAGCCAAGTGGCAGGGTCAAGGGGACCCCTCCACTTT. It translates to CASSQVAGSRGPLHF.

CDR3: CASSQGLAGDTQYF. Here the CDR3 DNA reads TGTGCCAGCAGCCAGGGACTAGCGGGAGATACGCAGTATTTT. The V call is TRBV14, the J call TRBJ2-3, with 12 bases that match TRBD2. The germline CDR1 and CDR2 sequences are SGHDN and FVKESK. This CDR3 is 14 amino acids long. Trimming at V came to 3 bases and at J to 5 bases, leaving 0 bases not matched to a gene.

In this sample, this clone turned up once. V usage is TRBV5-6 and J usage is TRBJ1-3; D perhaps matches TRBD1 (6 bases). V was pared by 3 bases and J by 1 base, with 8 bases between. The CDR3 extends over 14 amino acids. Germline V lookup: CDR1 SGHDT, CDR2 YYEEEE. CDR3 in DNA: TGTGCCAGCAGCTGGGGGCTTTCTGGAAACACCATATATTTT. The encoded protein is CASSWGLSGNTIYF.

V and J are TRBV7-2 and TRBJ2-5, with D tentatively TRBD1 (5 bases). Germline V gene lookup returns CDR1 SGHTA and CDR2 FQGNSA. CDR3 length: 15 residues. Trimming cost V 1 base and J 2 bases, with 11 bases left between them. The CDR3 loop reads CASSLGQRRQETQYF. DNA for the CDR3: TGTGCCAGCAGCTTAGGACAGAGGAGACAAGAGACCCAGTACTTC.

This clone appeared a few times. The chain employs TRBV11-2 and TRBJ2-7; 10 nucleotides agree with TRBD1. Trimming at V came to 5 bases and at J to 7 bases, leaving 11 bases not matched to a gene. Germline values: CDR1 SGHAT, CDR2 FQNNGV. The CDR3 spans 15 residues. As DNA, the CDR3 is TGTGCCAGCAGCCCAAGGACAGGGGGAATGGGGGAGCAGTACTTC. It is translated as CASSPRTGGMGEQYF.

This clone was detected only once. The CDR3 sequence: CASSFGGGLAVGEQFF. The CDR3 DNA follows: TGTGCCAGCAGCTTCGGTGGGGGACTAGCCGTTGGTGAGCAGTTCTTC. The chain recombines TRBV13 with TRBJ2-1; 9 positions agree with TRBD2. The CDR3 has 16 residues. In germline, CDR1 is PRHDT, CDR2 FYEKMQ (reference sequence). Trimming removed 3 bases from V and 9 bases from J; junction bases left unmatched: 12.

The chain has TRBV5-5 and TRBJ2-3; maybe TRBD2 (5 bases). Trimming took 3 bases from V and 5 from J, leaving 22 bases between them. Germline CDR1 SGHKS, CDR2 YYEKEE (reference sequence). The CDR3 runs to 17 residues. The CDR3 DNA is TGTGCCAGCAGCTGGGGAACTAGTTTTCTCCGCCAAGATACGCAGTATTTT. The encoded protein is CASSWGTSFLRQDTQYF.

This clone was picked up one time. DNA of the CDR3: TGTGCCTGGAGTAAGGGGAATAACCGTCAGCCCCAGCATTTT. As protein: CAWSKGNNRQPQHF. The V and J genes are TRBV30 and TRBJ1-5; a possible D gene is TRBD1 (5 bases). Germline V gene data show CDR1 as GTSNPN and CDR2 as SVGIG (reference sequence). The length of the CDR3 is 14 residues. V lost 2 bases and J 6 bases, leaving 14 bases between the germline ends.

Only one count was recorded for this clone. The chain combines TRBV27 with TRBJ1-2; D might be TRBD1 (5 bases). Trimming left V 5 bases short and J 1 base short, with 8 bases between. Germline loops: CDR1 MNHEY, CDR2 SMNVEV (reference sequence). This CDR3 region has 13 residues. The chain's CDR3 is CASSPQGNYGYTF. The CDR3 nucleotides read TGTGCCAGCAGTCCCCAGGGTAACTATGGCTACACCTTC.

This clone was seen a handful of times. The genes are TRBV7-9 and TRBJ1-2; a weak D match, TRBD1 (5 bases). Trimming left V 5 bases short and J 3 bases short, with 13 bases between. Germline V gene sequence: CDR1 SEHNR, CDR2 FQNEAQ (reference sequence). The CDR3 is 14 amino acids. The CDR3: CASSEEQVYYGYTF. In DNA, the CDR3 is TGTGCCAGCAGCGAGGAACAGGTGTACTATGGCTACACCTTC. Supplemented by reference TRBV7-9 and TRBJ1-2, the full variable domain reads DTGVSQNPRHKITKRGQNVTFRCDPISEHNRLYWYRQTLGQGPEFLTYFQNEAQLEKSRLLSDRFSAERPKGSFSTLEIQRTEQGDSAMYLCASSEEQVYYGYTFGSGTRLTVV.